A selection of T cell receptor beta chains follows, all from one sample in a study of shared clonotypes between healthy human individuals. TCRdb's table, derived via immunoSEQ multiplex PCR, lists solely in-frame clones and lacks some. The sample yields about 2,100,000 clones, 93% seen once. Input material: naive CD8+ T cells from PBMCs. These receptor sequences come from a man between 18 and 35 years old in good health. Some clones in this sample may be carry-over from other donors' samples. Both conserved end residues are part of each CDR3. D genes are given only for firm matches. Expanded clones get a size class; other rows say once, few or many, or leave the size out.

V gene	D gene	clone size	J gene	CDR3 DNA	CDR3 protein
TRBV29-1	NA	once	TRBJ2-3	TGCAGCGTTGATAAGGCAGTAAAACGCACAGATACGCAGTATTTT	CSVDKAVKRTDTQYF
TRBV7-9	NA	NA	TRBJ1-1	TGTGCCAGCAGCCCGGAGGGTCAAGGACAGTTTGAAGCTTTCTTT	CASSPEGQGQFEAFF
TRBV15	NA	NA	TRBJ2-7	TGTGCCACCAGCATCGGGACGGAGGAACTCTACGAGCAGTACTTC	CATSIGTEELYEQYF
TRBV7-8	TRBD2	NA	TRBJ2-7	TGTGCCAGCAGCTTAGGTCTAGCGGGTAACTCCTACGAGCAGTACTTC	CASSLGLAGNSYEQYF
TRBV2	TRBD2	NA	TRBJ2-7	TGTGCCAGCAGCGGACTAGCGGGAGCGTCAGGCGCCTACGAGCAGTACTTC	CASSGLAGASGAYEQYF
TRBV28	NA	NA	TRBJ2-2	TGTGCCAGCAGTACTAGGTGGAGTTCAGGCACCGGGGAGCTGTTTTTT	CASSTRWSSGTGELFF
TRBV7-9	NA	NA	TRBJ1-3	TGTGCCAGCAGCTCGATGTTTACTCCTGGAAACACCATATATTTT	CASSSMFTPGNTIYF
TRBV7-9	TRBD1	NA	TRBJ1-3	TGTGCCAGCAGCTCAGGACAGGACCCTGGAAACACCATATATTTT	CASSSGQDPGNTIYF
TRBV7-9	NA	NA	TRBJ2-2	TGTGCCACTACTGACACTACCGGGGAGCTGTTTTTT	CATTDTTGELFF
TRBV2	NA	NA	TRBJ1-5	TGTGCCAGCAGTGATATAGGGAGGGATCAGCCCCAGCATTTT	CASSDIGRDQPQHF
TRBV9	NA	NA	TRBJ2-7	TGTGCCAGCAGCGGCCCAGGGGAGGGGCCCTACGAGCAGTACTTC	CASSGPGEGPYEQYF
TRBV10-3	TRBD2	NA	TRBJ2-1	TGTGCCATCAGTGAGTCGGCTAGCGGACACAATGAGCAGTTCTTC	CAISESASGHNEQFF
TRBV27	NA	NA	TRBJ2-1	TGTGCCAGCAGTTTAGGGGGCGGGACGTACAATGAGCAGTTCTTC	CASSLGGGTYNEQFF
TRBV29-1	TRBD2	once	TRBJ2-3	TGCAGCGTTGAGGGACTAGCGGTATCCACAGATACGCAGTATTTT	CSVEGLAVSTDTQYF
TRBV11-2	TRBD1	NA	TRBJ1-3	TGTGCCAGCATCGATAGGACAGGGCGCACCCGTCCTACTGGGAACACCATATATTTT	CASIDRTGRTRPTGNTIYF
TRBV7-3	NA	NA	TRBJ2-7	TGTGCCAGCAGACGACCGGGACGGAACGAGCAGTACTTC	CASRRPGRNEQYF
TRBV7-9	NA	NA	TRBJ2-6	TGTGCCAGCAGCTTGACGGTCGCTATATCTGGGGCCAACGTCCTGACTTTC	CASSLTVAISGANVLTF
TRBV28	NA	NA	TRBJ2-7	TGTGCCAGCAGTTTATCCTGGAAGTCCGAGCAGTACTTC	CASSLSWKSEQYF
TRBV27	NA	NA	TRBJ1-5	TGTGCCAGCAGTTCGAAGAGGGACTCCGTGCATCAGCCCCAGCATTTT	CASSSKRDSVHQPQHF
TRBV6-1	NA	NA	TRBJ2-7	TGTGCCAGCAGTGAATTAGCGTACGAGCAGTACTTC	CASSELAYEQYF
TRBV19	NA	few	TRBJ1-1	TGTGCCAGTAGCAGTGACAGACAGCTAGCTTTCTTT	CASSSDRQLAFF
TRBV7-8	NA	NA	TRBJ1-1	TGTGCCAGCAGCTTCAGGGCGGGACTAAACACTGAAGCTTTCTTT	CASSFRAGLNTEAFF
TRBV9	NA	once	TRBJ2-2	TGTGCCAGCAGCGTAGGGGGGGAACTCTCCACCGGGGAGCTGTTTTTT	CASSVGGELSTGELFF
TRBV5-6	NA	NA	TRBJ2-5	TGTGCCAGCAGCCGAGTTGGGCAAGAGACCCAGTACTTC	CASSRVGQETQYF
TRBV19	NA	NA	TRBJ2-7	TGTGCCAGTTCCGGGCCCGGGGGTGCTCGGGCCGACCCCTACGAGCAGTACTTC	CASSGPGGARADPYEQYF
TRBV6-5	NA	NA	TRBJ1-5	TGTGCCAGCAGTCATACAGCGAATCAGCCCCAGCATTTT	CASSHTANQPQHF
TRBV5-8	TRBD1	NA	TRBJ1-5	TGTGCCAGCAGCTCCGGACAGGCCCCGAGGGTGGGGTGGCCCCAGCATTTT	CASSSGQAPRVGWPQHF
TRBV6-5	TRBD1	NA	TRBJ2-7	TGTGCCAGCAGTTTCGGGACAGGGGGCGGCTACGAGCAGTACTTC	CASSFGTGGGYEQYF
TRBV14	TRBD2	NA	TRBJ2-1	TGTGCCAGCAGCCAAGGTATTAGCGGGTCCTCGTACAATGAGCAGTTCTTC	CASSQGISGSSYNEQFF
TRBV6-1	NA	NA	TRBJ2-5	TGTGCCAGCAGCGGGGACGGGAAGAACTTC	CASSGDGKNF
TRBV20-1	NA	NA	TRBJ2-7	TGCAGTGCTAGGGGGCCTTACGAGCAGTACTTC	CSARGPYEQYF
TRBV5-8	NA	NA	TRBJ1-1	TGTGCCAGCAGCCTCGGGTACACTGAAGCTTTCTTT	CASSLGYTEAFF
TRBV7-9	NA	NA	TRBJ1-5	TGTGCCAGCAGCTTGGGTTATCAGCCCCAGCATTTT	CASSLGYQPQHF
TRBV27	TRBD1	NA	TRBJ1-2	TGTGCCACCGGGGTAAGGGGGCGCAACTATGGCTACACCTTC	CATGVRGRNYGYTF
TRBV7-9	TRBD1	NA	TRBJ1-2	TGTGCCAGCAGTTGGACAGGGAATTATGGCTACACCTTC	CASSWTGNYGYTF
TRBV5-4	TRBD1	NA	TRBJ2-6	TGTGCCAGCAGGTCCAGGGACAGTAACTCTGGGGCCAACGTCCTGACTTTC	CASRSRDSNSGANVLTF
TRBV6-5	NA	NA	TRBJ2-1	TGTGCCAGCAGTTACGGTAGGGGTGAGCAGTTCTTC	CASSYGRGEQFF
TRBV6-5	NA	once	TRBJ2-1	TGTGCCAGCAGTTACTCGAGGGTTCGCAGTCGCGGGCAGTTCTTC	CASSYSRVRSRGQFF
TRBV28	NA	once	TRBJ2-1	TGTGCCAGCAGTTTATACACTTACAATGAGCAGTTCTTC	CASSLYTYNEQFF
TRBV25-1	NA	NA	TRBJ1-1	TGTGCCAGCAGTGCCGGGTGGGACACTGAAGCTTTCTTT	CASSAGWDTEAFF
TRBV5-1	NA	NA	TRBJ2-7	TGCGCCAGCAGCTGGGACGTTACGGGGGAGCAGTACTTC	CASSWDVTGEQYF
TRBV27	NA	once	TRBJ2-1	TGTGCCAGCAGTGAGGGACTGAATGAGCAGTTCTTC	CASSEGLNEQFF
TRBV30	NA	NA	TRBJ2-5	TGTGCCGGGGGACGGTACCAAGAGACCCAGTACTTC	CAGGRYQETQYF
TRBV6-5	TRBD2	NA	TRBJ2-2	TGTGCCAGCAGGAGCGGGAGATCGGGCGGGGAGCTGTTTTTT	CASRSGRSGGELFF
TRBV19	NA	once	TRBJ2-2	TGTGCCAGTAGTCTCCAAGGAGGGGGCAGCGGGGAGCTGTTTTTT	CASSLQGGGSGELFF
TRBV7-9	NA	NA	TRBJ2-3	TGTGCCAGCAGCCAGACTAGGGAGTCGCAGTATTTT	CASSQTRESQYF
TRBV28	NA	NA	TRBJ2-4	TGTGCCAGCAGCTCCGGGACGGAGATCACCAAAAACATTCAGTACTTC	CASSSGTEITKNIQYF
TRBV5-1	TRBD2	once	TRBJ2-5	TGCGCCAGCAGCTTGGCCCCAAGACTAGCTGTGGAGACCCAGTACTTC	CASSLAPRLAVETQYF